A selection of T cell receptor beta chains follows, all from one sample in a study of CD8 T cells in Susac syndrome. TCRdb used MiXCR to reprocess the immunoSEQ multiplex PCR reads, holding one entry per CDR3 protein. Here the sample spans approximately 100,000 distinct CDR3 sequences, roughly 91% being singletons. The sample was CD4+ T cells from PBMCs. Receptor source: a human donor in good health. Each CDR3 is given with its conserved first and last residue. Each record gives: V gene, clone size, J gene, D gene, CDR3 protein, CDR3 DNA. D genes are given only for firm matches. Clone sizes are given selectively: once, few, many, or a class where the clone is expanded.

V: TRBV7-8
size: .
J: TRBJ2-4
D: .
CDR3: CASSLEDRRKNIQYF
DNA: TGTGCCAGCAGCTTAGAAGACAGACGCAAAAACATTCAGTACTTC

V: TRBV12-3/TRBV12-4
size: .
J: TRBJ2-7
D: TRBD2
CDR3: CASTFQGLVGEQYF
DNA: TGTGCCAGCACGTTCCAGGGACTAGTGGGAGAGCAGTACTTC

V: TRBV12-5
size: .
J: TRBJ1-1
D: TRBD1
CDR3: CASGFQGAGTEAFF
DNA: TGTGCTAGTGGTTTTCAGGGGGCAGGCACTGAAGCTTTCTTT

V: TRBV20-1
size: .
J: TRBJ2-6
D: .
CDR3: CSARARVEAGANVLTF
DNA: TGCAGTGCTAGAGCCAGGGTTGAGGCTGGGGCCAACGTCCTGACTTTC

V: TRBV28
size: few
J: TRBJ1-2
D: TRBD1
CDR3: CASSWDRVVGYTF
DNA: TGTGCCAGCAGCTGGGACAGGGTCGTCGGCTACACCTTC

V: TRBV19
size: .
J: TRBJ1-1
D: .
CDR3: CASSTVEGTEAFF
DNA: TGTGCCAGTAGTACGGTGGAGGGGACTGAAGCTTTCTTT

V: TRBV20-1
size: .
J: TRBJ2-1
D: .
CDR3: CSARPPQHAYNEQFF
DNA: TGCAGTGCTCGGCCGCCACAGCACGCCTACAATGAGCAGTTCTTC

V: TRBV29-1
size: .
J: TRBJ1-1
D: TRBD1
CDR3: CSVAYRGRRGTEAFF
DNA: TGCAGCGTGGCCTACAGGGGGCGCAGGGGCACTGAAGCTTTCTTT

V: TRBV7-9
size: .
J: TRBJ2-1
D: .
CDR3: CASSLGSYNEQFF
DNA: TGTGCCAGCAGCTTGGGCAGCTACAATGAGCAGTTCTTC

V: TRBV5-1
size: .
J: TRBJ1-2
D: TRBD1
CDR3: CASSLVTGGRHGYTF
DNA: TGCGCCAGCAGCTTGGTGACAGGGGGACGCCATGGCTACACCTTC

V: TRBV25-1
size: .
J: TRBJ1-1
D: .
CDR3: CASSGTGALEAFF
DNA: TGTGCCAGCAGTGGGACGGGAGCCCTTGAAGCTTTCTTT

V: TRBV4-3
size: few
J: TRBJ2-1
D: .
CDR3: CASSRRGSNEQFF
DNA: TGCGCCAGCAGCCGCCGGGGGAGTAACGAGCAGTTCTTC

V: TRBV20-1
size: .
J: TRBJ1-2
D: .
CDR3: CSAGRDENYGYTF
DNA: TGCAGTGCCGGCCGGGACGAAAACTATGGCTACACCTTC

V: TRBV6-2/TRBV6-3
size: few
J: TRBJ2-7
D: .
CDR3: CASIRSGGSSYEQYF
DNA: TGTGCCAGCATTCGCTCCGGGGGAAGCTCCTACGAGCAGTACTTC

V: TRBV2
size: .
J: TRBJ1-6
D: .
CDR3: CASRGGGNSPLHF
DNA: TGTGCCAGCAGGGGAGGAGGCAATTCACCCCTCCACTTT

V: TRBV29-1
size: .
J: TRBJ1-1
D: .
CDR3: CSVDGGGRQSMNTEAFF
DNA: TGCAGCGTTGACGGCGGAGGGAGGCAGAGCATGAACACTGAAGCTTTCTTT

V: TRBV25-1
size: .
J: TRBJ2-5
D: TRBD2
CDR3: CASSDPREGRETQYF
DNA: TGTGCCAGCAGTGACCCGAGGGAGGGCCGGGAGACCCAGTACTTC

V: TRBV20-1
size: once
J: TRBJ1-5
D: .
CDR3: CSARPGDQPQHF
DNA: TGCAGTGCTAGACCGGGGGATCAGCCCCAGCATTTT

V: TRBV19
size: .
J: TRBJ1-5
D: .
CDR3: CASSIDPGYGNQPQHF
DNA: TGTGCCAGTAGTATAGACCCAGGGTACGGCAATCAGCCCCAGCATTTT

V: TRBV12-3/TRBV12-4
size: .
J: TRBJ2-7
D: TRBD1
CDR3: CASSLAEGQGREQYF
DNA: TGTGCCAGCAGTTTAGCGGAGGGACAGGGACGCGAGCAGTACTTC

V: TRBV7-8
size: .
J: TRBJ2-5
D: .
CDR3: CASSLTGTPQETQYF
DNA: TGTGCCAGCAGCTTAACCGGGACCCCGCAAGAGACCCAGTACTTC

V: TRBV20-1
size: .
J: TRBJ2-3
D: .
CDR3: CSRNLGATDTQYF
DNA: TGCAGTAGAAATCTGGGGGCCACAGATACGCAGTATTTT

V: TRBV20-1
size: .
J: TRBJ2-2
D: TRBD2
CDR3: CSAREGSGGLNTGELFF
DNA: TGCAGTGCTAGAGAGGGTAGCGGGGGCCTAAACACCGGGGAGCTGTTTTTT

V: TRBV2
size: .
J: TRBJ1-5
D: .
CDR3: CASSDPRTSTQPQHF
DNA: TGTGCCAGCAGTGACCCCCGGACATCTACGCAGCCCCAGCATTTT

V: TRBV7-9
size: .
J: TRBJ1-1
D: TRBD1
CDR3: CASSLGGTELYGEAFF
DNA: TGTGCCAGCAGCTTAGGGGGGACAGAACTTTACGGTGAAGCTTTCTTT

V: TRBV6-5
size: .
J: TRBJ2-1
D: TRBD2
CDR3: CASSYPNGLAGRNEQFF
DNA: TGTGCCAGCAGTTACCCGAACGGACTAGCGGGAAGGAATGAGCAGTTCTTC

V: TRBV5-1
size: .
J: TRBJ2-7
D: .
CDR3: CASSPQGSSYEQYF
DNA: TGCGCCAGCAGCCCCCAAGGCAGCTCCTACGAGCAGTACTTC

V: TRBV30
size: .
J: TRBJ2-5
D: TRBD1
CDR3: CAWSTGEETQYF
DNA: TGTGCCTGGAGTACAGGGGAAGAGACCCAGTACTTC

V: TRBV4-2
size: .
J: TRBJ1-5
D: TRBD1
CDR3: CASSHDPTGDHPQHF
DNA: TGTGCCAGCAGCCACGACCCGACAGGGGATCATCCCCAGCATTTT

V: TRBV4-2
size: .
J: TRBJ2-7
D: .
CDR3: CASSQPGDYEQYF
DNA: TGTGCCAGCAGTCAGCCAGGCGATTACGAGCAGTACTTC

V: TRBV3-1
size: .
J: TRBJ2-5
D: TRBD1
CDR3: CASSQATGAGETQYF
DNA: TGTGCCAGCAGCCAAGCAACAGGGGCCGGGGAGACCCAGTACTTC

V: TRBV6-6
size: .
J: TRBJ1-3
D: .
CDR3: CASSSYTISSGNTIYF
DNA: TGTGCCAGCAGCTCCTACACCATAAGCTCTGGAAACACCATATATTTT

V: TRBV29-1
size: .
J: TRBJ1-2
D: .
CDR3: CSVEQQDGYTF
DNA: TGCAGCGTTGAACAGCAGGATGGCTACACCTTC

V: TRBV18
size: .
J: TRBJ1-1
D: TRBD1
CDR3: CASSLGQGGTEAFF
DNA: TGTGCCAGCTCACTAGGACAGGGAGGGACTGAAGCTTTCTTT

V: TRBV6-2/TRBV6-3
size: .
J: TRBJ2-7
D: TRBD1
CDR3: CASRQGQHVPYEQYF
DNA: TGTGCCAGCAGACAGGGACAGCATGTCCCCTACGAGCAGTACTTC

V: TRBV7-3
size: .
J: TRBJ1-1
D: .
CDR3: CASSRSNTEAFF
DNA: TGTGCCAGCAGCCGGTCGAACACTGAAGCTTTCTTT

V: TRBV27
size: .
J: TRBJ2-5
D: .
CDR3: CASSFGGETQYF
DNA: TGTGCCAGCAGTTTTGGGGGAGAGACCCAGTACTTC

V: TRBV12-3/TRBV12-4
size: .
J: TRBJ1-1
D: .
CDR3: CASIVGGEAFF
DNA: TGTGCCAGCATCGTAGGTGGTGAAGCTTTCTTT

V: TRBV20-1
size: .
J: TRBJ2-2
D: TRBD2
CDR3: CSARARLAANTGELFF
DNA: TGCAGTGCTAGAGCACGACTAGCGGCGAACACCGGGGAGCTGTTTTTT

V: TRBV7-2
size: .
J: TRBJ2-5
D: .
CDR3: CASSLSGGLGVQETQYF
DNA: TGTGCAAGCAGCTTGAGTGGGGGTCTTGGGGTCCAAGAGACCCAGTACTTC

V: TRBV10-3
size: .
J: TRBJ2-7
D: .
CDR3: CAISAAGSYEQYF
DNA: TGTGCCATCAGTGCGGCTGGGTCCTACGAGCAGTACTTC

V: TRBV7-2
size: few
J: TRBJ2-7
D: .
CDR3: CASSLLFEQYF
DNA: TGTGCCAGCAGCCTGCTTTTCGAGCAGTACTTC

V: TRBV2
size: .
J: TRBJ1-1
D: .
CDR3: CASSGHKENMNTEAFF
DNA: TGTGCCAGCAGTGGCCACAAGGAAAATATGAACACTGAAGCTTTCTTT

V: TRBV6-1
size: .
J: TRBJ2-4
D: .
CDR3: CASRPRTGRGWRNIQYF
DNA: TGTGCCAGCAGACCGCGGACAGGGAGGGGGTGGAGAAACATTCAGTACTTC

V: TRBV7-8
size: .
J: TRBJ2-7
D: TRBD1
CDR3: CASSSAGTGLGEQYF
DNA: TGTGCCAGCAGCTCCGCCGGGACAGGTTTAGGCGAGCAGTACTTC

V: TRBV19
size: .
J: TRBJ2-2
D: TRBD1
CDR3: CASSPGRGRSGELFF
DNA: TGTGCCAGTAGTCCCGGTAGGGGGCGAAGCGGGGAGCTGTTTTTT

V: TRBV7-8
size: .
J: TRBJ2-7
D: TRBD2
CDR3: CASSPEPTSGAYEQYF
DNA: TGTGCCAGCAGCCCGGAACCGACTAGCGGAGCCTACGAGCAGTACTTC

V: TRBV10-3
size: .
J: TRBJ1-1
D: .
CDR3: CAISSVGNTEAFF
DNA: TGTGCCATCAGTTCCGTCGGGAACACTGAAGCTTTCTTT

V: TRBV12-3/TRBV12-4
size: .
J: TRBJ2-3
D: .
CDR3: CASSLIQDTQYF
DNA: TGTGCCAGCAGTTTAATTCAGGATACGCAGTATTTT

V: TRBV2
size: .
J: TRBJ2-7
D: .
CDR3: CASSENIIQYF
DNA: TGTGCCAGCAGTGAAAATATAATTCAGTACTTC

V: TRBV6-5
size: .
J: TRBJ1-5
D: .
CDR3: CASSWTAGGNQPQHF
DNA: TGTGCCAGCAGTTGGACAGCGGGAGGCAATCAGCCCCAGCATTTT

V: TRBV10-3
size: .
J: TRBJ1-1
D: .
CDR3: CAISWRGIAEAFF
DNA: TGTGCCATCAGTTGGAGGGGGATCGCTGAAGCTTTCTTT

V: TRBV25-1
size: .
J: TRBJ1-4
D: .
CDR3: CASSELSVNEKLFF
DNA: TGTGCCAGCAGTGAACTATCGGTTAATGAAAAACTGTTTTTT

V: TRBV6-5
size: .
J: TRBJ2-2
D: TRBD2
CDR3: CASSYSVLAGSAGELFF
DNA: TGTGCCAGCAGTTACTCGGTTCTAGCGGGATCGGCCGGGGAGCTGTTTTTT

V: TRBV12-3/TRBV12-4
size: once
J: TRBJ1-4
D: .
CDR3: CASSLEGWANEKLFF
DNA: TGTGCCAGCAGTTTAGAGGGGTGGGCTAATGAAAAACTGTTTTTT